This section outlines one T cell receptor beta chain sequence together with its context. The antigen remains undetermined. This record belongs to a study of vaccination effects on CD4 cells after COVID-19. Profiling relied on immunoSEQ multiplex PCR, and the TCRdb table lists in-frame clones only, not all of them. The sample lists tens of thousands of clones, about 73% occurring once. The study, taken as a whole, reports: The study got few convalescent patients and did not collect any early post-infection timepoints.

Ahead of sequencing, the ViraFEST assay grew antigen-specific CD4+ T cells using viral peptide pools. Isolating CD4+ T cells followed approximately 9 days of culture. All participants had two doses of either the BNT162b2 or mRNA-1273 vaccine. None of the vaccinated had previously contracted SARS-CoV-2, and their nucleocapsid antibodies tested negative. This specimen was CD4+ T cells from PBMCs cultured with SARS-CoV-2 spike peptides, taken after COVID-19 vaccination. The receptor was derived from a human donor who received a COVID-19 vaccine.

CDR3 DNA sequence: TGTGCCAGTAGTCTACAGGGGGCCGTTGAAAAACTGTTTTTT. Amino acid sequence: CASSLQGAVEKLFF. The chain combines TRBV19 with TRBJ1-4; 9 nucleotides agree with TRBD1. This CDR3 spans 14 amino acids. V lost 5 bases, J lost 7 bases, and 5 bases stayed unmatched. Germline lookup yields CDR1 LNHDA and CDR2 SQIVND (reference sequence).